The 21 T cell receptor beta chains presented below share a single source sample, sequenced in a study of blood T cell repertoires in COVID-19 (dated by TCRdb to the early 2020s). To prepare the library, the immunoSEQ multiplex PCR assay was applied. The clones in this table, taken by TCRdb from immuneACCESS, are in-frame only. Not every clone is retained; where verified, under half of the shortfall comes from an unresolved V gene, and the cause of the rest is unknown. The sample table records 150,000 to 200,000 clones; about nine tenths of these occur just once. About 1.9% of the sample comes from the top ten. Sequencing input: peripheral blood. The receptors shown here come from a man between 18 and 29 years old who had recovered from COVID-19.

The rearrangement links TRBV7-2 to TRBJ1-5; 8 nucleotides match TRBD1. CDR1 SGHTA and CDR2 FQGNSA come from the germline V gene. The length of the CDR3 is 14 residues. V gave up 1 base and J gave up 7 bases; unmatched junction bases: 3. CDR3 sequence (DNA): TGTGCCAGCAGCTTAGTGGACAGGGCGCAGCCCCAGCATTTT. This encodes CASSLVDRAQPQHF.

The rearrangement uses TRBV5-1 and TRBJ2-1, with TRBD2 identical over 13 bases. The CDR3 contains 16 residues. CDR1 SGHRS and CDR2 YFSETQ come from the germline V gene. Trimming removed 3 bases from V and 5 bases from J; junction bases left unmatched: 5. The CDR3: CASSSPGLAGNNEQFF. The CDR3 DNA follows: TGCGCCAGCAGCTCACCGGGACTAGCGGGAAACAATGAGCAGTTCTTC.

The V and J genes are TRBV27 and TRBJ2-2; 7 bases are a match to TRBD1. CDR3 length equals 13 residues. V shed 7 bases and J 3 bases; nucleotides not matched to a gene: 2. Per the germline V gene, CDR1 is MNHEY and CDR2 is SMNVEV (reference sequence). This CDR3 is CASMTGYTGELFF. In nucleotides, the CDR3 is TGTGCCAGCATGACAGGGTACACCGGGGAGCTGTTTTTT.

This clone showed up just once. The chain couples TRBV7-8 to TRBJ2-1; 8 bases are a match to TRBD1. Germline V gene sequence: CDR1 SGHVS, CDR2 FQNEAQ. V trimming: 2 bases; J trimming: 6 bases; junction bases outside the gene matches: 3. The CDR3 runs 14 residues. CDR3 sequence reads: CASSLFDRGNEQFF. DNA of the CDR3: TGTGCCAGCAGCTTATTCGACAGGGGCAATGAGCAGTTCTTC.

This clone was picked up a small number of times. V usage is TRBV4-1 and J usage is TRBJ2-3, with 9 nucleotides matching TRBD2. Trimming at V came to 4 bases and at J to 5 bases, leaving 7 bases not matched to a gene. Germline lookup yields CDR1 MGHRA and CDR2 YSYEKL. The CDR3 covers 15 residues. In DNA, the CDR3 is TGCGCCAGCAGCCCATTAGCGGGAGAAGGAGATACGCAGTATTTT. It is translated as CASSPLAGEGDTQYF.

The rearrangement uses TRBV4-1 and TRBJ1-1; 7 nucleotides match TRBD1. The CDR3 contains 17 residues. Unmatched junction bases numbered 11, after V lost 3 bases and J lost 1 base. Germline CDR1 MGHRA, CDR2 YSYEKL. The CDR3 sequence is CASSQILRGSANTEAFF. Here the CDR3 DNA reads TGCGCCAGCAGCCAGATCCTCAGGGGGTCGGCGAACACTGAAGCTTTCTTT.

The chain uses TRBV28 and TRBJ1-4; D not resolved. The germline V and J ends were trimmed by 5 bases and 7 bases, with 17 bases remaining between them. Germline V gene lookup returns CDR1 MDHEN and CDR2 SYDVKM. The CDR3 loop spans 15 amino acids. The CDR3 loop is CASSTRTRWGEKLFF. The CDR3 region has the DNA TGTGCCAGCAGTACACGGACTAGGTGGGGTGAAAAACTGTTTTTT.

Concerning this clone: The germline gene is not matched at one end of the junction; a read error may be the cause. The chain is built from TRBV7-7 and TRBJ2-1, with TRBD1 identical over 8 bases. CDR1 and CDR2 from the germline V gene are SSHAT and FNYEAQ (reference sequence). The CDR3 consists of 13 residues. As DNA, the CDR3 is TGTGCTAGCAGCTCGTTACAGGGGGGTGAGCAGTTCTTC. Protein sequence: CASSSLQGGEQFF.

The V call is TRBV10-3, the J call TRBJ1-5, with 9 positions matching TRBD1. The junction had 19 bases not matched to a gene; V was cut back by 11 bases and J by 2 bases. The germline V gene encodes CDR1 ENHRY and CDR2 SYGVKD. The CDR3 spans 18 residues. This CDR3 reads CASSPSGTGSLGNQPQHF. CDR3 nucleotide sequence: TGTGCCTCCTCCCCATCCGGGACAGGGTCTTTGGGCAATCAGCCCCAGCATTTT.

The chain links TRBV10-3 to TRBJ2-4; 8 positions agree with TRBD2. With 10 bases clipped from V and 6 bases from J, the junction kept 17 bases outside the gene matches. Germline V gives CDR1 ENHRY, CDR2 SYGVKD. This CDR3 is 16 amino acids long. The CDR3 protein is CATARSGSIEGNIQYF. CDR3 nucleotides: TGTGCCACAGCCCGCAGCGGGAGTATTGAGGGAAACATTCAGTACTTC.

This chain uses TRBV18 with TRBJ2-4; TRBD2 matches at 10 bases. In germline, CDR1 is KGHSH, CDR2 LQKENI. This CDR3 is 16 amino acids long. V gave up 4 bases and J gave up 7 bases; unmatched junction bases: 10. The CDR3 DNA sequence: TGTGCCAGCTCACAGGCTAGCGGGAGTGTCATGAACATTCAGTACTTC. Translation gives CASSQASGSVMNIQYF.

This rearrangement joins TRBV6-5 to TRBJ2-1; D is undetermined. Germline loops: CDR1 MNHEY, CDR2 SVGAGI. This CDR3 has 12 amino acids. V lost 6 bases and J 9 bases, leaving 12 bases between the germline ends. CDR3 amino acids: CASSLNLGEQFF. The CDR3 bases are TGTGCCAGCAGCCTAAACCTCGGTGAGCAGTTCTTC.

V and J are TRBV10-3 and TRBJ2-5; 7 bases are shared with TRBD1. After removal of 0 bases from V and 4 bases from J, the junction contained 11 bases not matched to a gene. This CDR3 comprises 17 residues. CDR1 is ENHRY, CDR2 SYGVKD, per germline. The CDR3 nucleotides read TGTGCCATCAGTGAGTCGAAGGGAGCGCACAGGGGAGAGACCCAGTACTTC. Its protein is CAISESKGAHRGETQYF.

The count of this clone is one. The CDR3, as DNA: TGTGCCAGCAGAAAGCTAGAGACCCAGTACTTC. Translation: CASRKLETQYF. The V and J genes are TRBV12-3 or TRBV12-4 and TRBJ2-5; D is ambiguous. The CDR3 is 11 residues long. The V and J ends lost 6 bases and 4 bases respectively, with 6 bases between them.

The table lists this clone with a count of one. This sequence joins TRBV28 and TRBJ2-7; D remains unclear. The CDR3 loop spans 13 amino acids. Looked up from germline, CDR1 is MDHEN and CDR2 is SYDVKM. Trimming removed 2 bases at V and 2 bases at J, with 7 bases between. The CDR3 DNA follows: TGTGCCAGCAGTTTAGGCAACACCTACGAGCAGTACTTC. It yields the protein CASSLGNTYEQYF.

The sample holds one count of this clone. The V gene is TRBV6-5, the J gene TRBJ1-2, with 8 bases matching TRBD1. J gave up 8 bases and V 6 bases, and 2 bases lay outside the gene matches. The germline CDR1 and CDR2 sequences are MNHEY and SVGAGI. The CDR3 is 11 residues long. The CDR3: CASRDREGYTF. The CDR3 region has the DNA TGTGCCAGCAGGGACAGGGAGGGCTACACCTTC.

The chain recombines TRBV6-2 or TRBV6-3 with TRBJ2-5; 7 nucleotides align to TRBD2. The V segment lost 5 bases and the J segment 7 bases; nucleotides outside the gene matches: 7. This CDR3 comprises 13 residues. The germline V gene encodes CDR1 MNHEY and CDR2 SVGEGT. The CDR3 coding sequence is TGTGCCAGCAGTACCGGACTAGAGCGGACCCAGTACTTC. Protein product: CASSTGLERTQYF.

J is TRBJ1-2 and V is TRBV9; D ambiguous. The V and J ends lost 2 bases and 4 bases respectively, with 15 bases between them. The CDR3 has 15 residues. Germline V lookup: CDR1 SGDLS, CDR2 YYNGEE. The CDR3: CASSVGREEGYGYTF. In DNA form, the CDR3 reads TGTGCCAGCAGCGTTGGGAGGGAAGAAGGCTATGGCTACACCTTC.

V and J are TRBV5-5 and TRBJ1-2, with D unclear. Germline loops: CDR1 SGHKS, CDR2 YYEKEE (reference sequence). Trimming left V 5 bases short and J 4 bases short, with 15 bases between. The CDR3 runs to 14 residues. CDR3 in amino acids: CASRAGLDPYGYTF. DNA of the CDR3: TGTGCCAGCAGGGCTGGCCTTGATCCCTATGGCTACACCTTC.

The rearrangement joins TRBV19 to TRBJ2-7, with D possibly TRBD1 on 5 matching bases. V gave up 2 bases and J gave up 3 bases, with 11 bases separating them. Germline-derived CDR1 and CDR2 are LNHDA and SQIVND (reference sequence). This CDR3 has 14 amino acids. The CDR3 bases are TGTGCCAGTAGTATACAGGGTAACAACTACGAGCAGTACTTC. As protein: CASSIQGNNYEQYF. The full variable domain, with the rest looked up from reference TRBV19 and TRBJ2-7, is DGGITQSPKYLFRKEGQNVTLSCEQNLNHDAMYWYRQDPGQGLRLIYYSQIVNDFQKGDIAEGYSVSREKKESFPLTVTSAQKNPTAFYLCASSIQGNNYEQYFGPGTRLTVT.

The gene calls are TRBV5-1 and TRBJ2-2; TRBD2 aligns across 13 bases. With V trimmed by 5 bases and J by 4 bases, 11 bases remained unmatched. Per the germline V gene, CDR1 is SGHRS and CDR2 is YFSETQ. The CDR3 is 18 amino acids. CDR3 in DNA: TGCGCCAGCAGTTTCGCCGGACTAGCGGGAGCGGGCACCGGGGAGCTGTTTTTT. The encoded protein is CASSFAGLAGAGTGELFF.